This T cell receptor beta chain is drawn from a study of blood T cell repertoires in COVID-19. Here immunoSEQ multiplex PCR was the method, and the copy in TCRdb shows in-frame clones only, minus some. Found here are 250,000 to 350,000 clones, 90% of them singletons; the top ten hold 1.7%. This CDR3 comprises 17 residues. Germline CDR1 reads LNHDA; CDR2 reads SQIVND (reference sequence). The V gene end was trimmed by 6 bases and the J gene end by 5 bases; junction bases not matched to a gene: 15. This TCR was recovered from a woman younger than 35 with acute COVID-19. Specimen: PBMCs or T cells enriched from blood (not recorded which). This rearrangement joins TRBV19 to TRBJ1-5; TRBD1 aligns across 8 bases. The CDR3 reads CASSRLGIGTGYQPQHF. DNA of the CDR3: TGTGCCAGTAGCAGATTGGGAATCGGGACAGGCTATCAGCCCCAGCATTTT.